The 13 T cell receptor beta chains reported below all come from one sample, sequenced in a study of cytomegalovirus exposure and HLA in healthy donors. The PCR made use of 60 Vbeta and 13 Jbeta primers. This table comes from immunoSEQ multiplex PCR, and its TCRdb copy is limited to in-frame clones, with some not included. The sample carries fewer than 120,000 clones, around 80% recorded once. Sequencing was done on a sample of PBMCs. These receptor sequences come from a woman aged 55-69 years in good health and CMV-seropositive.

The chain recombines TRBV9 with TRBJ2-5, with D perhaps TRBD1 (5 bases). CDR3 length: 15 amino acids. From germline, CDR1 is SGDLS and CDR2 YYNGEE. The V and J ends lost 0 bases and 3 bases respectively, with 12 bases between them. The CDR3 nucleotides read TGTGCCAGCAGCGTAGTGGCCAGGGTGGAAGAGACCCAGTACTTC. It is translated as CASSVVARVEETQYF.

This chain connects TRBV28 to TRBJ2-7; 8 bases fit TRBD1. The germline gives CDR1 MDHEN, CDR2 SYDVKM. V trimming: 10 bases; J trimming: 0 bases; junction bases outside the gene matches: 14. The CDR3 is 16 residues long. In DNA form, the CDR3 reads TGTGCCACCCTCGGGGTCGGCAGGGGGCGCTCCTACGAGCAGTACTTC. It translates to CATLGVGRGRSYEQYF.

This clone has only one observation. The gene calls are TRBV28 and TRBJ1-1, with a tentative D call TRBD1 (5 bases). V shed 7 bases and J shed 8 bases, with 11 bases lying between them. This CDR3 has 11 residues. The germline gives CDR1 MDHEN, CDR2 SYDVKM. The CDR3, as DNA: TGTGCCAGCAACCTGGGGCGAGAAGCTTTCTTT. Protein: CASNLGREAFF.

This sequence joins TRBV28 and TRBJ2-7, with 9 bases matching TRBD2. The germline CDR1 and CDR2 sequences are MDHEN and SYDVKM. V was pared by 8 bases and J by 2 bases, with 7 bases of the junction left unmatched. The CDR3 covers 14 residues. In DNA, the CDR3 is TGTGCCAGCGCCCGGGCGGGAGGGACCTACGAGCAGTACTTC. Its protein product is CASARAGGTYEQYF.

As DNA, the CDR3 is TGTGCCACCAGCACGAGAGGTGGGGCGCGAGAGACCCAGTACTTC. Its protein product is CATSTRGGARETQYF. The chain combines TRBV15 with TRBJ2-5; a possible D gene is TRBD1 (5 bases). Germline-derived CDR1 and CDR2 are LNHNV and YYDKDF (reference sequence). The ends were cut back, 4 bases at V and 4 bases at J, with 16 bases in the middle. CDR3 size: 15 residues.

This chain links TRBV27 with TRBJ1-5; 7 nucleotides match TRBD1. The V gene's germline CDR1 is MNHEY and CDR2 SMNVEV (reference sequence). The CDR3 consists of 16 residues. The ends lost 5 bases at V and 7 bases at J; junction bases unmatched: 14. The CDR3 spells CASSPDRAHGPQPQHF. The DNA for the CDR3 is TGTGCCAGCAGTCCTGACAGGGCCCACGGTCCCCAGCCCCAGCATTTT.

The V and J genes are TRBV6-1 and TRBJ2-5, with 10 bases matching TRBD2. Near its end, the DNA agrees better with TRBJ2-7, so the J call may be wrong. This CDR3 is built from 15 residues. Germline values: CDR1 MNHNS, CDR2 SASEGT. CDR3 sequence reads: CASSLGLAATYEQYF. The CDR3 DNA reads TGTGCCAGCAGTCTTGGACTAGCGGCTACCTACGAGCAGTACTTC.

The chain has TRBV10-3 and TRBJ2-3; D is possibly TRBD2 (6 bases). Between the trimmed V and J ends, which lost 1 base and 0 bases, there was a span of 17 bases. Germline-derived CDR1 and CDR2 are ENHRY and SYGVKD. CDR3 size: 18 residues. CDR3 amino acids: CAISEYAGRDESTDTQYF. DNA for the CDR3: TGTGCCATCAGTGAGTACGCCGGGCGGGACGAAAGCACAGATACGCAGTATTTT.

The rearrangement links TRBV19 to TRBJ2-7, with D possibly being TRBD2 (6 bases). There are 14 residues in the CDR3. The V end was cut by 5 bases, the J end by 2 bases, with 13 bases between. Germline values: CDR1 LNHDA, CDR2 SQIVND (reference sequence). The CDR3 loop is CASSVRDWTYEQYF. Here the CDR3 DNA reads TGTGCCAGTAGTGTTCGGGACTGGACCTACGAGCAGTACTTC.

The chain combines TRBV7-2 with TRBJ2-3; TRBD2 aligns across 9 bases. Germline trimming cut 1 base from V and 6 bases from J; bases unmatched to any gene: 2. Germline CDR1 and CDR2: SGHTA and FQGNSA. CDR3 length: 14 residues. This CDR3 is CASSLGAGGDTQYF. The CDR3 DNA is TGTGCCAGCAGCTTAGGAGCGGGAGGTGATACGCAGTATTTT.

The chain couples TRBV15 to TRBJ2-5, with 9 bases aligning to TRBD1. The CDR3 extends over 19 amino acids. CDR1 and CDR2 from the germline V gene are LNHNV and YYDKDF (reference sequence). V lost 2 bases and J lost 3; bases outside the gene matches: 16. The CDR3 DNA reads as TGTGCCACCAGCAGACAGGGACAGGGCTACCTCCCGGGAGAAGAGACCCAGTACTTC. This encodes CATSRQGQGYLPGEETQYF.

Note on this clone: A read error may produce the germline difference seen at one junction end. The chain joins TRBV30 to TRBJ1-1; no clear D. Germline CDR1 GTSNPN, CDR2 SVGIG (reference sequence). CDR3 length: 11 residues. CDR3 sequence (DNA): TGTACCTGGAGTGTACAAACTGAAGCTTTCTTT. Its protein product is CTWSVQTEAFF.

This clone appeared a few times. The genes are TRBV6-5 and TRBJ1-5, with D maybe TRBD1 (6 bases). Germline lookup yields CDR1 MNHEY and CDR2 SVGAGI. CDR3 length: 15 amino acids. Trimming removed 6 bases from V and 7 bases from J, with 19 bases in between. The CDR3 sequence is CASSLRGQWSQPQHF. CDR3 bases: TGTGCCAGCAGCCTCAGGGGTCAGTGGTCGCAGCCCCAGCATTTT.